This T cell receptor (beta chain) was identified in a study of CD8 T cells in Susac syndrome. V shed 4 bases, J shed 5 bases, and the junction held 12 bases outside the gene matches. The CDR3 extends over 17 amino acids. CDR1 is LGHDT and CDR2 is YNNKEL in the germline V gene (reference sequence). Random hexamers were used to reverse transcribe the RNA input (about 0.5 to 1 ug). TCRdb independently ran MiXCR on the immunoSEQ multiplex PCR reads; one entry per CDR3 protein. The sample holds 69,000 or so distinct CDR3 sequences, over 90% seen once. This clonotype originated in a human donor in good health. This rearrangement joins TRBV3-1 to TRBJ2-5; TRBD2 matches 11 bases. Sequenced input: CD8+ T cells from PBMCs. CDR3: CASSPPASGGWEETQYF. In nucleotides, the CDR3 is TGTGCCAGCAGCCCTCCCGCTAGCGGGGGGTGGGAGGAGACCCAGTACTTC.